The clone carrying this TCR beta chain was observed a handful of times. Its antigen is still unknown. The ends were cut back, 3 bases at V and 3 bases at J, with 12 bases in the middle. The CDR3 consists of 15 residues. Germline-derived CDR1 and CDR2 are MNHNS and SASEGT. This sample stems from a study of cytomegalovirus exposure and HLA in healthy donors. PCR involved 60 Vbeta and 13 Jbeta primers. The assay was immunoSEQ multiplex PCR, and TCRdb's table has in-frame clones only and misses some. This sample has about 170,000 clones, with about 84% found just once. Study conclusions and caveats: Judged likely to be a sequencing artifact was a cluster of highly shared sequence variants. Reportedly, a later analysis found an Asian-associated ancestry cluster had fewer N-insertions than the approximately 700-donor mean. According to the study, around 150 TCR beta chains were cytomegalovirus-associated. TRBV6-2, TRBV6-3 and some other V segments were excluded as indistinguishable.

V and J are TRBV6-1 and TRBJ2-1; D is perhaps TRBD1 (6 bases). The origin of this receptor is a man younger than 35 in good health and CMV-seronegative. Sequenced material: PBMCs. CDR3 sequence (DNA): TGTGCCAGCAGTGACTCCGCAGGGGACTACAATGAGCAGTTCTTC. This encodes CASSDSAGDYNEQFF.